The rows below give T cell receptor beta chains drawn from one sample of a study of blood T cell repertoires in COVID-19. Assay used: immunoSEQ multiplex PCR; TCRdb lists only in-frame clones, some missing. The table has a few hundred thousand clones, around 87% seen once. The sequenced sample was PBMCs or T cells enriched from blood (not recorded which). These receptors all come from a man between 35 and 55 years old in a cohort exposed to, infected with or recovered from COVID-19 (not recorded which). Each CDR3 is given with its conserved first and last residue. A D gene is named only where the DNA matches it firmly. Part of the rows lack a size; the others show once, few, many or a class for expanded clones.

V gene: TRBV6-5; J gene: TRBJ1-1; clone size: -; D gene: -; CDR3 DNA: TGTGCCAGCAGCACAGGTATGGCTGAAGCTTTCTTT; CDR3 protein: CASSTGMAEAFF
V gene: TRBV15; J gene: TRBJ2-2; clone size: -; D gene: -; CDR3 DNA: TGTGCCACCAGCAGAGTTTCGGGGACCGGGGAGCTGTTTTTT; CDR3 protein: CATSRVSGTGELFF
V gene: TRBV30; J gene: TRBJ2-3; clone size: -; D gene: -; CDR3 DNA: TGTGCCTGGAGAGTAGCTAGCACAGATACGCAGTATTTT; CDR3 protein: CAWRVASTDTQYF
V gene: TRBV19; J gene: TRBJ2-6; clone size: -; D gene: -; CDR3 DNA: TGTGCCAGTAGTATCCCCCTCTCTGGGGCCAACGTCCTGACTTTC; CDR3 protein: CASSIPLSGANVLTF
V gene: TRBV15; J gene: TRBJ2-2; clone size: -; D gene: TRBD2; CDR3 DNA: TGTGCCACCGAAGGTGGTAGCGGGGGAACCGGGGAGCTGTTTTTT; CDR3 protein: CATEGGSGGTGELFF
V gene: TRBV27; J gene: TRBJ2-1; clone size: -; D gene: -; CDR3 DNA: TGTGCCAGCAGTTTACGACCAGGGGCGGACTACAATGAGCAGTTCTTC; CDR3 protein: CASSLRPGADYNEQFF
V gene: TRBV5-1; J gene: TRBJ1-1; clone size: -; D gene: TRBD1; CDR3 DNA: TGCGCCAGCAGCTCACAGGGGCCCAACACTGAAGCTTTCTTT; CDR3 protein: CASSSQGPNTEAFF
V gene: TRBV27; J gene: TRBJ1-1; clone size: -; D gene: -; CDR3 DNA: TGTGCCAGCAAACAGGTAAACACTGAAGCTTTCTTT; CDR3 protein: CASKQVNTEAFF
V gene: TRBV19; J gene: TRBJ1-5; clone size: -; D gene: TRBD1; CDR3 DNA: TGTGCCAGTAGTATAGTAGGACAGGGAGGCCAGCCCCAGCATTTT; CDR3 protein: CASSIVGQGGQPQHF
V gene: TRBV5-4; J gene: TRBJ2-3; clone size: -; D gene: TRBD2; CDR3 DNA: TGTGCCAGCAGCTTGACTAGCGGGAGGGGCACAGATACGCAGTATTTT; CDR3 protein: CASSLTSGRGTDTQYF
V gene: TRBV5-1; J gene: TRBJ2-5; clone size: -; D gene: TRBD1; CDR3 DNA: TGCGCCAGCAGCGGTACCGGGACAGGGGTTGAGACCCAGTACTTC; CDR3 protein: CASSGTGTGVETQYF
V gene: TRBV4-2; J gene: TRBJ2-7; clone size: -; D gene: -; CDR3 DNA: TGTGCCAGCAGCCAAGATTTGTCTTCGAGCTCCTACGAGCAGTACTTC; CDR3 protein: CASSQDLSSSSYEQYF
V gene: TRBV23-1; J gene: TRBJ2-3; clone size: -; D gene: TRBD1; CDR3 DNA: TGCGCCAGCCCTACCCAGGGGGCGAAAGATACGCAGTATTTT; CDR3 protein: CASPTQGAKDTQYF
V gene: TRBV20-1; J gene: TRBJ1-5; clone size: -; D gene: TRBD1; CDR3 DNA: TGCAGTGCTAGTGCAGGGGGCAGCCAGCCCCAGCATTTT; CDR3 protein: CSASAGGSQPQHF
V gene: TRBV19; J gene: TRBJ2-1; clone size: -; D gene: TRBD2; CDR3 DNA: TGTGCCAGTAGTATAGCACGGGGGAGCGGGAGACCCAATGAGCAGTTCTTC; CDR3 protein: CASSIARGSGRPNEQFF
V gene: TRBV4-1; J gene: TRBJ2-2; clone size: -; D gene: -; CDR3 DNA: TGCGCCAGCAGCCAAGTTTCCAGGGGGGTCAAGAACACCGGGGAGCTGTTTTTT; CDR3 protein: CASSQVSRGVKNTGELFF
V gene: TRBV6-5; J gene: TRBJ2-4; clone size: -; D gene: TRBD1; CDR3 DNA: TGTGCCAGCAGTCTCCAGGGGGAAAACATTCAGTACTTC; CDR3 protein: CASSLQGENIQYF
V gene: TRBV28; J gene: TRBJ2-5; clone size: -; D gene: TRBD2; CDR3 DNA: TGTGCCAGCAGTCCATTCGGGACTAGCGGGGAGACCCAGTACTTC; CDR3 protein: CASSPFGTSGETQYF
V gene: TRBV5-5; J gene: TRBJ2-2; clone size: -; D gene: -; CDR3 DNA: TGTGCCAGCAGCTTGTTACGGTGGGGCCGGGAGCTGTTTTTT; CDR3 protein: CASSLLRWGRELFF
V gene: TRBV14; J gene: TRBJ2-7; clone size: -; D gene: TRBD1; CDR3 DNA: TGTGCCAGCAGGGGACAGGTCGGCGAGCAGTACTTC; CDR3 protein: CASRGQVGEQYF
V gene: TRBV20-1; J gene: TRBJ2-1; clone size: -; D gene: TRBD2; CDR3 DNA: TGCAGTGCTAGTCCCCGAGGACTAGCGGGAAATGAGCAGTTCTTC; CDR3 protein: CSASPRGLAGNEQFF
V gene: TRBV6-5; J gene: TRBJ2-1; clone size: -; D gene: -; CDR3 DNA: TGTGCCAGCAGCCCCCATGGGGGGGAGCAGTTCTTC; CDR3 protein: CASSPHGGEQFF
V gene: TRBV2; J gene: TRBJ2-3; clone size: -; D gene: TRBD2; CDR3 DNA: TGTGCCAGCAGAATACCGGGACTAGCGGGAGGGCGGACAGATACGCAGTATTTT; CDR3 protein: CASRIPGLAGGRTDTQYF
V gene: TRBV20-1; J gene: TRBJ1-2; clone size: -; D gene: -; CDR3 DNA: TGCAGTGCTAGGTTTCAGGGCGGCCCGCACTTC; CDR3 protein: CSARFQGGPHF
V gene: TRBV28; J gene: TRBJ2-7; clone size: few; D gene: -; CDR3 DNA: TGTGCCAGTATACTCGAGTACAGGGTCAGGGAGCAGTACTTC; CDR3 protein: CASILEYRVREQYF
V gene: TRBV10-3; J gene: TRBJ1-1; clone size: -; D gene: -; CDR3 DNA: TGTGCCATCAGTGAGTCGCCAGGGGCCAACTTATACACTGAAGCTTTCTTT; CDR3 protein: CAISESPGANLYTEAFF
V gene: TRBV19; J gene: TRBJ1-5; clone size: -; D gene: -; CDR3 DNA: TGTGCCAGTAAAGTCTGGGCGTCCCGCAATCAGCCCCAGCATTTT; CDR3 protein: CASKVWASRNQPQHF
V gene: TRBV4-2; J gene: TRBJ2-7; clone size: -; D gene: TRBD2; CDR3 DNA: TGTGCCAGCAGCCAAGAAGCGGCGGGAGGCTACGAGCAGTACTTC; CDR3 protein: CASSQEAAGGYEQYF
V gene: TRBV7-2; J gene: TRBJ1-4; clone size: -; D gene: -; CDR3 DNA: TGTGCCAGCAGCCCCGACGCGGGGCAGGGACTGTTTTTT; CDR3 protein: CASSPDAGQGLFF
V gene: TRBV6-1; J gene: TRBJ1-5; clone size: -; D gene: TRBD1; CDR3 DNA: TGTGCCAGCAGTGAAGTGGGACAGCCGGCGGCCCAGCATTTT; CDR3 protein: CASSEVGQPAAQHF
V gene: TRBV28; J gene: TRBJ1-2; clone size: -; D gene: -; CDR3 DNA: TGTGCCAGCAGTTCTCCAGGGGCCGACTATGGCTACACCTTC; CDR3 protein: CASSSPGADYGYTF
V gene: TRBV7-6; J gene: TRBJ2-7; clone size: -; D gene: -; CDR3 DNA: TGTGCCAGCAGCTTAGTGAACGAGGGAATGGATGAGCAGTACTTC; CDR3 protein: CASSLVNEGMDEQYF
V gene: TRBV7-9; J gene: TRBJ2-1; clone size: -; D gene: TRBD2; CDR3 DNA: TGTGCCAGCAGCCTGGGACTAGGGGACAATGAGCAGTTCTTC; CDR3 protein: CASSLGLGDNEQFF
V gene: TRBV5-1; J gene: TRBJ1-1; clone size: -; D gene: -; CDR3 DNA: TGCGCCAGCAGCTCCAACAGGGAGGGCCACACTGAAGCTTTCTTT; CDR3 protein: CASSSNREGHTEAFF
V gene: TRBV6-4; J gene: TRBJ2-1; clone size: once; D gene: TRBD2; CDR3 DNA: TGTGCCAGCAGTGACGGGGCGGGAGAAGCGAATGAGCAGTTCTTC; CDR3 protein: CASSDGAGEANEQFF
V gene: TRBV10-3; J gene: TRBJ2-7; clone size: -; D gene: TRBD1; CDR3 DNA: TGTGCCATCAGTCGGGGACAGGGGATGAATTACGAGCAGTACTTC; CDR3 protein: CAISRGQGMNYEQYF
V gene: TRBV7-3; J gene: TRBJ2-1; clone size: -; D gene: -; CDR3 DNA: TGTGCCAGCAGCTTAGCGCAGGGGCTGCGCGTTCCCCGATACAATGAGCAGTTCTTC; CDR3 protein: CASSLAQGLRVPRYNEQFF
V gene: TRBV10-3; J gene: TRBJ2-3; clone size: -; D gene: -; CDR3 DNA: TGTGCCACAGGGGACGGCCGCACAGATACGCAGTATTTT; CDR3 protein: CATGDGRTDTQYF
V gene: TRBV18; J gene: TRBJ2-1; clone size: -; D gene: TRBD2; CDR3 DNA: TGTGCCAGCTCACCACGGGCCTTTAGCGGGAACTCCCACAATGAGCAGTTCTTC; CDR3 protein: CASSPRAFSGNSHNEQFF
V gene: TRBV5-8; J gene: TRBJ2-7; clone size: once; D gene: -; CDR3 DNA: TGTGCCAGCAGTCAGGACATTCACGAGCAGTACTTC; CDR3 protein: CASSQDIHEQYF
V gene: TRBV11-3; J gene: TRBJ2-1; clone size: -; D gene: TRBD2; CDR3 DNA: TGTGCCAGCAGCCCCCGGGAGGGCCTCAATGAGCAGTTCTTC; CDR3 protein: CASSPREGLNEQFF
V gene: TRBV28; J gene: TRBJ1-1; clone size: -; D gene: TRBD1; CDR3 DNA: TGTGCCAGCAGTTTAAGTACAGGGGGTCGGACTGAAGCTTTCTTT; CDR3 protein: CASSLSTGGRTEAFF
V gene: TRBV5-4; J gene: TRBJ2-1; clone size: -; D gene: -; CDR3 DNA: TGTGCCAGCAGCCCGGCGAGGGCGGGAACGAATGAGCAGTTCTTC; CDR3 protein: CASSPARAGTNEQFF
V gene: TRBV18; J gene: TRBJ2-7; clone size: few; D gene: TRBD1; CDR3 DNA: TGTGCCAGCTCAATCACCGGGACAGGGGGTTACGAGCAGTACTTC; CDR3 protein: CASSITGTGGYEQYF